The 27 T cell receptor beta chains below come from one sample, sequenced in a study of cytomegalovirus exposure and HLA in healthy donors. The study ran its PCR with 60 Vbeta and 13 Jbeta primers. This table comes from immunoSEQ multiplex PCR, and its TCRdb copy is limited to in-frame clones, with some not included. The repertoire holds around 100,000 clones, with around three fifths as singletons. Sequenced: PBMCs. Receptors were obtained from a man younger than 45 in good health and CMV-seronegative.

The chain links TRBV11-1 to TRBJ2-7, with D possibly being TRBD1 (5 bases). The germline V and J ends were trimmed by 2 bases and 6 bases, with 11 bases remaining between them. In germline, CDR1 is SGHAT, CDR2 FQDESV (reference sequence). The CDR3 has 13 amino acids. The CDR3 loop reads CASSLSLGREQYF. The DNA of the CDR3 is TGTGCCAGCAGCTTAAGTTTGGGGCGCGAGCAGTACTTC.

This chain joins TRBV29-1 and TRBJ2-2, with TRBD1 matching over 10 bases. The CDR3 runs 14 residues. Trimming removed 6 bases from V and 6 bases from J; junction bases left unmatched: 7. CDR1 and CDR2 from the germline V gene are SQVTM and ANQGSEA. The CDR3 loop reads CSVDRGQGAGELFF. The DNA for the CDR3 is TGCAGCGTAGACAGGGGGCAAGGAGCCGGGGAGCTGTTTTTT.

A few counts support this clone. The chain combines TRBV25-1 with TRBJ2-2; D gene ambiguous. The CDR3 totals 13 residues. Germline CDR1 and CDR2: MGHDK and SYGVNS. The V end was cut by 4 bases, the J end by 0 bases, with 3 bases between. Here the CDR3 reads CASSASNTGELFF. The CDR3 region has the DNA TGTGCCAGCAGTGCTTCGAACACCGGGGAGCTGTTTTTT. The full variable domain, with the rest looked up from reference TRBV25-1 and TRBJ2-2, is EADIYQTPRYLVIGTGKKITLECSQTMGHDKMYWYQQDPGMELHLIHYSYGVNSTEKGDLSSESTVSRIRTEHFPLTLESARPSHTSQYLCASSASNTGELFFGEGSRLTVL.

The chain recombines TRBV29-1 with TRBJ2-7; 7 bases fit TRBD2. Germline CDR1 and CDR2: SQVTM and ANQGSEA. The CDR3 runs to 16 residues. Trimming took 6 bases from V and 0 from J; bases not matched to a gene: 14. CDR3 residues: CSVIGEGLPPSYEQYF. DNA of the CDR3: TGCAGCGTAATAGGGGAGGGCCTCCCCCCCTCCTACGAGCAGTACTTC.

The chain links TRBV9 to TRBJ1-6, with 9 bases fitting TRBD1. J lost 7 bases, V lost 4 bases, and 6 bases had no gene match. CDR1 is SGDLS, CDR2 YYNGEE, per germline. This CDR3 has 15 amino acids. The CDR3 DNA reads as TGTGCCAGCAGCTCATCCGGGACAGGGAATTCACCCCTCCACTTT. It yields the protein CASSSSGTGNSPLHF.

The chain links TRBV18 to TRBJ1-4; D remains unclear. The CDR3 contains 16 residues. Germline values: CDR1 KGHSH, CDR2 LQKENI. V was cut by 4 bases and J by 8 bases, with 20 bases left in between. CDR3 amino acids: CASSLSLTGFGEKLFF. The CDR3 DNA reads as TGTGCCAGCTCACTTTCCCTGACGGGGTTTGGAGAAAAACTGTTTTTT.

Only one count was recorded for this clone. Other DNA variants within this sample encode the same CDR3. The rearrangement uses TRBV28 and TRBJ2-7, with D perhaps matching TRBD1 (7 bases). CDR3 length equals 16 residues. The V gene lost 3 bases and the J gene lost 2 bases, with 17 bases spanning the gap. Germline values: CDR1 MDHEN, CDR2 SYDVKM. The CDR3 region has the DNA TGTGCCAGCAGTTTGCTCTCCAGGGGGGTCGCCTACGAGCAGTACTTC. Its translation: CASSLLSRGVAYEQYF.

This clone was observed a single time. The chain has TRBV7-2 and TRBJ2-5, with a weak D call TRBD2 (7 bases). V was pared by 3 bases and J by 4 bases, with 15 bases between. Germline CDR1 is SGHTA and CDR2 is FQGNSA. The CDR3 is 15 amino acids. CDR3 amino acids: CASSLGGGGGETQYF. CDR3 DNA: TGTGCCAGCAGCTTGGGGGGGGGCGGGGGAGAGACCCAGTACTTC.

There are a few counts of this clone. The V call is TRBV19, the J call TRBJ2-1; 11 positions match TRBD2. The junction had 17 bases not matched to a gene; V was cut back by 1 base and J by 9 bases. This CDR3 is 19 amino acids long. Germline lookup yields CDR1 LNHDA and CDR2 SQIVND (reference sequence). CDR3 bases: TGTGCCAGTAGTATAGTCCCGTATAAACTAGCGGGAGATCGTGTTGAGCAGTTCTTC. Translated, it gives CASSIVPYKLAGDRVEQFF.

The J gene is TRBJ2-3, the V gene TRBV19; D is undetermined. The germline V and J ends were trimmed by 4 bases and 2 bases, with 10 bases remaining between them. The germline V gene encodes CDR1 LNHDA and CDR2 SQIVND (reference sequence). The CDR3 covers 14 residues. CDR3 protein: CASSNMGSTDTQYF. In DNA, the CDR3 is TGTGCCAGTAGTAACATGGGCTCCACAGATACGCAGTATTTT.

This clone was counted between two and nine times. The CDR3 is CASSEGWVGGAPYGYTF. In DNA form, the CDR3 reads TGTGCCAGCAGTGAAGGTTGGGTAGGGGGCGCCCCTTATGGCTACACCTTC. The V and J genes are TRBV2 and TRBJ1-2, with 7 bases fitting TRBD1. The CDR3 covers 17 residues. Unmatched junction bases numbered 13, after V lost 1 base and J lost 5 bases. Germline V lookup: CDR1 SNHLY, CDR2 FYNNEI. Based on the CDR3 plus reference TRBV2 and TRBJ1-2, the full variable domain is EPEVTQTPSHQVTQMGQEVILRCVPISNHLYFYWYRQILGQKVEFLVSFYNNEISEKSEIFDDQFSVERPDGSNFTLKIRSTKLEDSAMYFCASSEGWVGGAPYGYTFGSGTRLTVV.

Remarks on this clone: The sample carries other DNA sequences with the same CDR3. The chain recombines TRBV29-1 with TRBJ1-2, with a tentative D call TRBD1 (6 bases). This CDR3 region has 11 residues. From germline, CDR1 is SQVTM and CDR2 ANQGSEA. The V end lost 6 bases, the J end lost 5 bases, and 10 bases lay between the germline ends. The CDR3 loop reads CSVQQGYGYTF. The CDR3 DNA is TGCAGCGTACAACAGGGATATGGCTACACCTTC.

The rearrangement links TRBV27 to TRBJ2-1, with D perhaps matching TRBD2 (5 bases). V lost 3 bases, J lost 1 base, and 7 bases lay in between. Looked up from germline, CDR1 is MNHEY and CDR2 is SMNVEV (reference sequence). CDR3 length equals 14 residues. DNA for the CDR3: TGTGCCAGCAGTTTTCCGGGGTCCTACAATGAGCAGTTCTTC. It encodes CASSFPGSYNEQFF.

The chain is built from TRBV28 and TRBJ2-1; 12 nucleotides agree with TRBD2. Germline assignment: CDR1 MDHEN and CDR2 SYDVKM. The CDR3 runs to 18 residues. The ends lost 6 bases at V and 6 bases at J; junction bases unmatched: 15. Written as DNA, the CDR3 is TGTGCCAGCAGACCAAATGGACTAGCGGGACCCAAGGGCAATGAGCAGTTCTTC. Translation: CASRPNGLAGPKGNEQFF.

This clone appeared a few times. The gene calls are TRBV30 and TRBJ2-2; no clear D. This CDR3 comprises 11 residues. The germline V gene has CDR1 GTSNPN and CDR2 SVGIG (reference sequence). V dropped 3 bases and J dropped 7 bases, with 6 bases sitting between them. CDR3 sequence reads: CAWRRDGELFF. CDR3 nucleotide sequence: TGTGCCTGGAGACGAGACGGGGAGCTGTTTTTT.

This clone was detected a few times. Relative to the germline gene, one junction end is altered; a read error may explain this. The chain is built from TRBV7-7 and TRBJ2-5; 9 bases are shared with TRBD1. CDR1 and CDR2 (germline): SSHAT, FNYEAQ (reference sequence). CDR3 length: 14 residues. DNA for the CDR3: TGTGCTAGCAGCCCTACCGGGACAGGGGAGACCCAGTACTTC. Encoded protein: CASSPTGTGETQYF. The full variable domain, in which reference TRBV7-7 and TRBJ2-5 provide the parts outside the CDR3, is GAGVSQSPRYKVTKRGQDVTLRCDPISSHATLYWYQQALGQGPEFLTYFNYEAQPDKSGLPSDRFSAERPEGSISTLTIQRTEQRDSAMYRCASSPTGTGETQYFGPGTRLLVL.

V is TRBV27 and J is TRBJ2-7, with a possible D match to TRBD2 (6 bases). Germline V gene lookup returns CDR1 MNHEY and CDR2 SMNVEV (reference sequence). Trimming stripped 5 bases from V and 3 bases from J, with 17 bases between. This CDR3 contains 15 residues. CDR3 sequence: CASSPHTRERYEQYF. CDR3 in DNA: TGTGCCAGCAGTCCCCACACCCGGGAGCGCTACGAGCAGTACTTC.

V usage is TRBV6-5 and J usage is TRBJ2-3; a possible D gene is TRBD2 (6 bases). The V end lost 8 bases, the J end lost 2 bases, and 17 bases lay between the germline ends. This CDR3 has 15 residues. Germline values: CDR1 MNHEY, CDR2 SVGAGI. Here the CDR3 reads CASSRQRVNTDTQYF. CDR3 nucleotide sequence: TGTGCCAGCTCCCGCCAGCGGGTAAACACAGATACGCAGTATTTT.

V and J are TRBV5-6 and TRBJ2-1, with 8 bases lining up with TRBD2. Germline V gene lookup returns CDR1 SGHDT and CDR2 YYEEEE. The length of the CDR3 is 15 residues. With 0 bases clipped from V and 5 bases from J, the junction kept 4 bases outside the gene matches. CDR3 coding DNA: TGTGCCAGCAGCTTGGCGGGACTAGGTAACAATGAGCAGTTCTTC. The encoded protein is CASSLAGLGNNEQFF.

This clone has just a few counts. The gene calls are TRBV6-1 and TRBJ1-2; 7 positions agree with TRBD1. The CDR3 has 15 amino acids. Unmatched junction bases numbered 4, after V lost 3 bases and J lost 0 bases. The germline CDR1 and CDR2 sequences are MNHNS and SASEGT. This CDR3 is CASSEGTGANYGYTF. The CDR3 DNA sequence: TGTGCCAGCAGTGAGGGTACAGGGGCTAACTATGGCTACACCTTC.

The chain is built from TRBV27 and TRBJ1-5, with 11 bases lining up with TRBD1. The V gene's germline CDR1 is MNHEY and CDR2 SMNVEV (reference sequence). The CDR3 is made up of 18 amino acids. J was trimmed by 1 base and V by 5 bases; bases with no gene match: 10. The CDR3 sequence: CASSRFGGQGVSNQPQHF. Written as DNA, the CDR3 is TGTGCCAGCAGTAGATTCGGGGGACAGGGGGTCAGCAATCAGCCCCAGCATTTT.

Only a few counts were recorded for this clone. The genes are TRBV25-1 and TRBJ1-1, with TRBD1 as a possible D gene (6 bases). V shed 8 bases and J shed 0 bases, with 22 bases lying between them. The germline gives CDR1 MGHDK, CDR2 SYGVNS. The CDR3 length is 17 residues. As DNA, the CDR3 is TGTGCCAGCGAACGCTTCTCGGGACGGGACATGAACACTGAAGCTTTCTTT. Amino acid sequence: CASERFSGRDMNTEAFF. The entire variable domain, with the rest obtained from reference TRBV25-1 and TRBJ1-1, is as follows: EADIYQTPRYLVIGTGKKITLECSQTMGHDKMYWYQQDPGMELHLIHYSYGVNSTEKGDLSSESTVSRIRTEHFPLTLESARPSHTSQYLCASERFSGRDMNTEAFFGQGTRLTVV.

The chain has TRBV15 and TRBJ1-4; D is uncertain. This CDR3 contains 16 residues. Germline V gene data show CDR1 as LNHNV and CDR2 as YYDKDF (reference sequence). V lost 0 bases, J lost 0 bases, and 8 bases lay in between. The CDR3 spells CATSRDLDTTNEKLFF. Written as DNA, the CDR3 is TGTGCCACCAGCAGAGATCTTGACACAACTAATGAAAAACTGTTTTTT.

This clone was picked up one time. The V gene is TRBV5-4, the J gene TRBJ1-6, with a possible D match to TRBD1 (5 bases). Germline V gene data show CDR1 as SGHNT and CDR2 as YYREEE (reference sequence). With 4 bases removed from V and 5 bases from J, the gap between germline ends came to 13 bases. This CDR3 is 15 amino acids long. The CDR3 nucleotides read TGTGCCAGCAGCCCGGACCCGGGGGATAATTCACCCCTCCACTTT. Translated, it gives CASSPDPGDNSPLHF.

V gene TRBV15 combines with J gene TRBJ1-1, with 10 bases matching TRBD1. Germline CDR1 reads LNHNV; CDR2 reads YYDKDF (reference sequence). The CDR3 contains 15 residues. V was pared by 3 bases and J by 1 base, with 2 bases of the junction left unmatched. The CDR3 loop is CATSRTGGWNTEAFF. The CDR3, as DNA: TGTGCCACCAGCAGGACAGGGGGCTGGAACACTGAAGCTTTCTTT.

The CDR3 DNA follows: TGTGCCAGCAGCCCGACTAGCGGGATGGGTGAGCAGTTCTTC. Amino acid sequence: CASSPTSGMGEQFF. The V call is TRBV9, the J call TRBJ2-1; 11 positions match TRBD2. Per germline, CDR1 SGDLS and CDR2 YYNGEE. CDR3 length: 14 amino acids. V shed 4 bases, J shed 9 bases, and the junction held 6 bases outside the gene matches.

This clone has just a few counts. At one of its ends the junction is not consistent with the germline gene, which may arise from a read error. The chain is built from TRBV11-3 and TRBJ1-1; D is uncertain. The CDR3 totals 12 residues. The germline V gene encodes CDR1 SGHNT and CDR2 YENEEA. CDR3 sequence: CASSSRSTETFF. DNA of the CDR3: TGTGCCAGCAGCTCCCGGAGCACTGAAACTTTCTTT.